This passage covers 18 T cell receptor beta chains from one sample sequenced in a study of CD8+ T cells in alopecia areata. Documented treatment: oral pan-JAK inhibitor, 5-10 mg twice daily. Extracted RNA was reverse transcribed, and the resulting cDNA served as sequencing template. Assay used: immunoSEQ multiplex PCR; TCRdb lists only in-frame clones, some missing. This sample has 200,000 or so clones, with less than 45% found just once. The material sequenced was CD4+ T cells sorted from blood, taken at approximately week 30, from a patient treated with tofacitinib. These receptors all come from a human donor with alopecia areata.

This chain connects TRBV5-1 to TRBJ1-4; D is ambiguous. The CDR3 totals 16 residues. With 4 bases removed from V and 5 bases from J, the gap between germline ends came to 18 bases. The germline V gene has CDR1 SGHRS and CDR2 YFSETQ. CDR3 protein: CASSPKRSQPNEKLFF. As DNA, the CDR3 is TGCGCCAGCAGCCCTAAAAGGAGTCAGCCGAATGAAAAACTGTTTTTT.

A few counts support this clone. The chain carries TRBV2 and TRBJ1-4; D is unresolved. The germline gives CDR1 SNHLY, CDR2 FYNNEI. The CDR3 has 11 residues. V was trimmed by 8 bases and J by 7 bases, leaving 8 bases between them. CDR3 nucleotide sequence: TGTGCCAGCCGGGAGGTTGAAAAACTGTTTTTT. This sequence encodes CASREVEKLFF.

V usage is TRBV30 and J usage is TRBJ2-3, with D perhaps TRBD2 (6 bases). The germline CDR1 and CDR2 sequences are GTSNPN and SVGIG (reference sequence). The V end was cut by 4 bases, the J end by 2 bases, with 16 bases between. The CDR3 has 15 residues. The CDR3 coding sequence is TGTGCCTGGATTCAGGAGGGCCTAATCACAGATACGCAGTATTTT. This sequence encodes CAWIQEGLITDTQYF.

The chain uses TRBV6-5 and TRBJ1-3; tentatively, D is TRBD1 (5 bases). The CDR3 totals 15 residues. Germline V gene lookup returns CDR1 MNHEY and CDR2 SVGAGI. Trimming removed 5 bases from V and 0 bases from J, with 11 bases in between. The CDR3 nucleotides are TGTGCCAGCAGTCCAGAGGGGAACTCTGGAAACACCATATATTTT. Protein sequence: CASSPEGNSGNTIYF.

This clone was counted only a few times. This chain links TRBV27 with TRBJ2-7; perhaps TRBD1 as D (5 bases). Trimming left V 5 bases short and J 3 bases short, with 11 bases between. CDR1 is MNHEY, CDR2 SMNVEV, per germline (reference sequence). CDR3 size: 13 residues. The CDR3 DNA is TGTGCCAGCAGTCAAAACAGGATCTACGAGCAGTACTTC. Translated, it gives CASSQNRIYEQYF.

There are many counts of this clone. The chain joins TRBV7-6 to TRBJ1-6; D unresolved. CDR1 is SGHVS and CDR2 is FNYEAQ in the germline V gene. CDR3 length: 15 amino acids. V lost 5 bases and J 7 bases, leaving 15 bases between the germline ends. CDR3 amino acids: CASSPRTAANSPLHF. CDR3 sequence (DNA): TGTGCCAGCAGCCCTCGAACAGCTGCAAATTCACCCCTCCACTTT.

Concerning this clone itself: The sample carries other DNA sequences with the same CDR3. The chain carries TRBV29-1 and TRBJ1-1; tentatively, D is TRBD1 (5 bases). Trimming removed 3 bases from V and 4 bases from J, with 9 bases in between. The CDR3 is 12 residues long. CDR1 is SQVTM and CDR2 is ANQGSEA in the germline V gene. CDR3 DNA: TGCAGCGTTGACAGGGAAGGCACTGAAGCTTTCTTT. It encodes CSVDREGTEAFF.

The V call is TRBV30, the J call TRBJ2-3, with TRBD2 matching over 10 bases. CDR1 GTSNPN and CDR2 SVGIG come from the germline V gene (reference sequence). With 8 bases clipped from V and 3 bases from J, the junction kept 8 bases outside the gene matches. CDR3 length: 14 residues. CDR3 bases: TGTGCCCTGTCTAGCGGGAGTGAAACAGATACGCAGTATTTT. Amino acid sequence: CALSSGSETDTQYF.

This clone was picked up a small number of times. V is TRBV30 and J is TRBJ1-1; 8 nucleotides match TRBD1. With V trimmed by 2 bases and J by 2 bases, 16 bases remained unmatched. The CDR3 covers 18 residues. Germline CDR1 reads GTSNPN; CDR2 reads SVGIG (reference sequence). The CDR3 region is CAWSSSLRSTGENTEAFF. In DNA form, the CDR3 reads TGTGCCTGGAGTTCATCCCTTAGATCGACAGGGGAAAACACTGAAGCTTTCTTT.

This sequence joins TRBV11-2 and TRBJ2-7, with 9 bases that match TRBD2. The CDR3 sequence is 15 residues long. V dropped 5 bases and J dropped 3; count of bases not matched to a gene: 8. Germline V CDR1 and CDR2: SGHAT, FQNNGV. The CDR3 here is CASSPGLAGVYEQYF. The CDR3 DNA sequence: TGTGCCAGCAGCCCCGGTTTAGCGGGAGTCTACGAGCAGTACTTC.

The chain employs TRBV5-6 and TRBJ1-5; TRBD1 might be the D (6 bases). V was trimmed by 4 bases and J by 3 bases, leaving 8 bases between them. Germline lookup yields CDR1 SGHDT and CDR2 YYEEEE. This CDR3 has 13 amino acids. The CDR3 nucleotides read TGTGCCAGCAGCCGACAGGACAATCAGCCCCAGCATTTT. Translation gives CASSRQDNQPQHF.

The rearrangement links TRBV6-5 to TRBJ2-7; TRBD2 matches 10 bases. The CDR3 has 14 amino acids. The V segment lost 5 bases and the J segment 5 bases; nucleotides outside the gene matches: 6. The V gene's germline CDR1 is MNHEY and CDR2 SVGAGI. CDR3 loop: CASSPGTSVDEQYF. CDR3 sequence (DNA): TGTGCCAGCAGTCCCGGGACTAGCGTCGACGAGCAGTACTTC.

This chain links TRBV30 with TRBJ1-3; D gene ambiguous. CDR1 is GTSNPN and CDR2 is SVGIG in the germline V gene (reference sequence). V lost 5 bases and J lost 0, with 2 bases in between. The CDR3 runs to 11 residues. This CDR3 reads CAWLSGNTIYF. CDR3 coding DNA: TGTGCCTGGCTCTCTGGAAACACCATATATTTT.

As concerns this clone: One end of the junction varies from germline; a read error may be responsible. The J gene is TRBJ2-1, the V gene TRBV7-7, with TRBD1 matching 8 bases. The CDR3 is 13 residues long. The germline gives CDR1 SSHAT, CDR2 FNYEAQ (reference sequence). CDR3: CASSLGQDNEQFF. DNA for the CDR3: TGTGCTAGCAGCTTGGGACAGGACAATGAGCAGTTCTTC.

Only a few counts were recorded for this clone. The rearrangement uses TRBV7-2 and TRBJ2-1; D is ambiguous. V dropped 4 bases and J dropped 0 bases, with 16 bases sitting between them. Germline V CDR1 and CDR2: SGHTA, FQGNSA. The CDR3 sequence is 17 residues long. CDR3 region: CASSSALGPSSYNEQFF. For the CDR3, the DNA is TGTGCCAGCAGCTCCGCCCTCGGACCAAGCTCCTACAATGAGCAGTTCTTC. Complete variable domain (other parts from reference TRBV7-2 and TRBJ2-1): GAGVSQSPSNKVTEKGKDVELRCDPISGHTALYWYRQSLGQGLEFLIYFQGNSAPDKSGLPSDRFSAERTGGSVSTLTIQRTQQEDSAVYLCASSSALGPSSYNEQFFGPGTRLTVL.

V and J are TRBV4-2 and TRBJ2-7, with 9 nucleotides matching TRBD2. Per the germline V gene, CDR1 is LGHNA and CDR2 is YNFKEQ. This CDR3 is 16 amino acids long. The J segment lost 2 bases and the V segment lost 6 bases, leaving 11 bases of the junction unmatched. The CDR3 spells CASSGSAAGGTYEQYF. CDR3 nucleotide sequence: TGTGCCAGCAGTGGGTCGGCGGCGGGGGGGACCTACGAGCAGTACTTC.

This clone was detected a few times. The rearrangement uses TRBV6-6 and TRBJ2-2; D is unclear. CDR3 length: 14 amino acids. Trimming took off 6 bases at V and 1 base at J, with 9 bases between the two ends. The germline V gene encodes CDR1 MNHNY and CDR2 SVGAGI (reference sequence). The CDR3 sequence: CASRLTVNTGELFF. For the CDR3, the DNA is TGTGCCAGCAGGCTTACAGTGAACACCGGGGAGCTGTTTTTT.

V and J are TRBV11-2 and TRBJ2-7; 13 nucleotides agree with TRBD2. The length of the CDR3 is 16 residues. V lost 1 base, J lost 7 bases, and 7 bases stayed unmatched. Germline lookup yields CDR1 SGHAT and CDR2 FQNNGV. CDR3 residues: CASSLVSPGLAGEQYF. DNA of the CDR3: TGTGCCAGCAGCTTAGTTTCCCCGGGACTAGCGGGGGAGCAGTACTTC.